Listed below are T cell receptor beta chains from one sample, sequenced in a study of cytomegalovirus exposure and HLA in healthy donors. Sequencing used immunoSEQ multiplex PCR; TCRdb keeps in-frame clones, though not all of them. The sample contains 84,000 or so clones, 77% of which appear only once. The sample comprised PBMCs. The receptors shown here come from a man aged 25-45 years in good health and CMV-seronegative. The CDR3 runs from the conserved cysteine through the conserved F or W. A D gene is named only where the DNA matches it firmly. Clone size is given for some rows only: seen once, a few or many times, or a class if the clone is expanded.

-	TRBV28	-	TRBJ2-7	CASSPYTATYEQYF	TGTGCCAGCAGCCCGTATACCGCAACCTACGAGCAGTACTTC
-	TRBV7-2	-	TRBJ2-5	CASSRGQFQETQYF	TGTGCCAGCAGCCGAGGACAGTTCCAAGAGACCCAGTACTTC
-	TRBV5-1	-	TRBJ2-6	CASSLDAQGSGANVLTF	TGCGCCAGCAGCTTGGACGCACAGGGCTCTGGGGCCAACGTCCTGACTTTC
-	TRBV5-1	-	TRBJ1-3	CASSLGQGSSGNTIYF	TGCGCCAGCAGCTTGGGGCAGGGATCCTCTGGAAACACCATATATTTT
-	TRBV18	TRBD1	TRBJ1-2	CASSPNRAGQGASSYTF	TGTGCCAGCTCCCCGAATCGGGCCGGACAGGGGGCGTCGAGCTACACCTTC
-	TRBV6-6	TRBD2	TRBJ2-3	CASSLGGSTDTQYF	TGTGCCAGCAGTTTGGGGGGGAGCACAGATACGCAGTATTTT
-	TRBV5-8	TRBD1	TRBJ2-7	CASSDEAWDRGHYEQYF	TGTGCCAGCAGCGACGAGGCCTGGGACAGGGGACACTACGAGCAGTACTTC
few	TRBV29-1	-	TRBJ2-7	CSVGGPESYEQYF	TGCAGCGTTGGAGGGCCAGAATCCTACGAGCAGTACTTC
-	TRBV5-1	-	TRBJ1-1	CASSLVSGMNTEAFF	TGCGCCAGCAGCTTGGTGTCAGGGATGAACACTGAAGCTTTCTTT
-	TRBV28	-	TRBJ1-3	CASTESSGNTIYF	TGTGCCAGTACAGAGAGCTCTGGAAACACCATATATTTT
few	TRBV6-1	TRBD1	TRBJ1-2	CASSWDRVAGYTF	TGTGCCAGCAGTTGGGACAGGGTGGCCGGCTACACCTTC
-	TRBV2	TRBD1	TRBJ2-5	CASSVSTGGRGTQYF	TGTGCCAGCAGTGTCTCTACAGGGGGCAGGGGGACCCAGTACTTC
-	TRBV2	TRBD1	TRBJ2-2	CASRQTGGDTGELFF	TGTGCCAGCAGGCAAACAGGGGGCGACACCGGGGAGCTGTTTTTT
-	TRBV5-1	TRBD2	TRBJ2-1	CASDPSGSYNEQFF	TGCGCCAGCGACCCTAGCGGGAGTTACAATGAGCAGTTCTTC
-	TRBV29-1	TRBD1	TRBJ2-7	CSVERTGGLEQYF	TGCAGCGTTGAAAGGACAGGGGGTCTCGAGCAGTACTTC
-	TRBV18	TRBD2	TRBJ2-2	CASSPTGLAGVGSTGELFF	TGTGCCAGCTCACCGACGGGACTAGCGGGAGTAGGAAGCACCGGGGAGCTGTTTTTT
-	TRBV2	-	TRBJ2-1	CASSLTSSYNEQFF	TGTGCCAGCTCGCTGACAAGCTCCTACAATGAGCAGTTCTTC
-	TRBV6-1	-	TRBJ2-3	CASSEALRRGTGTQYF	TGTGCCAGCAGTGAAGCGCTCCGGAGGGGCACAGGTACGCAGTATTTT
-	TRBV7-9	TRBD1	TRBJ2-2	CASKMPGQGYTGELFF	TGTGCCAGCAAAATGCCGGGACAGGGGTACACCGGGGAGCTGTTTTTT
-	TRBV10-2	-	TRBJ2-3	CASRGDTQYF	TGCGCCAGCCGAGGAGATACGCAGTATTTT
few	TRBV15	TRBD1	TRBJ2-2	CATSSPYRGQRTGELFF	TGTGCCACCAGCAGTCCCTACAGGGGGCAGAGAACCGGGGAGCTGTTTTTT
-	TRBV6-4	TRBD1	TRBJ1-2	CASSDWTGIGYTF	TGTGCCAGCAGTGACTGGACAGGGATCGGCTACACCTTC
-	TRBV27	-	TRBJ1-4	CASSPNLVGDNEKLFF	TGTGCCAGCAGTCCCAACCTGGTAGGGGATAATGAAAAACTGTTTTTT
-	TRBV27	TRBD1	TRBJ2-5	CASKLGTATQETQYF	TGTGCCAGCAAGCTAGGGACAGCTACCCAAGAGACCCAGTACTTC
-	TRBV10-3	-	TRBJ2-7	CAISPQEGSYEQYF	TGTGCCATCTCTCCCCAGGAGGGCTCCTACGAGCAGTACTTC
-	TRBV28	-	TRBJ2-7	CASTRDGRQHEQYF	TGTGCCAGCACCAGAGATGGGAGGCAACACGAGCAGTACTTC
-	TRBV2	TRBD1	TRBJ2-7	CASRGQGAPSYEQYF	TGTGCCAGCAGAGGACAGGGGGCCCCCTCCTACGAGCAGTACTTC
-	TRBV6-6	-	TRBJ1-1	CASSYSGRVRAFF	TGTGCCAGCAGTTACTCGGGCAGGGTTCGAGCTTTCTTT
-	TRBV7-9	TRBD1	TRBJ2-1	CASSGGTGGYEQFF	TGTGCCAGCAGCGGCGGGACAGGGGGCTATGAGCAGTTCTTC
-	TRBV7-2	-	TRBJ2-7	CASSLDSQEQYF	TGTGCCAGCAGCTTAGACAGCCAGGAGCAGTACTTC
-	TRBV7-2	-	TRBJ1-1	CASSLAHGNTEAFF	TGTGCCAGCAGCTTAGCGCACGGGAACACTGAAGCTTTCTTT
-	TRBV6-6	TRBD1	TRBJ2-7	CASSQGVGTSWF	TGTGCCAGCAGTCAGGGGGTGGGGACCAGCTGGTTC
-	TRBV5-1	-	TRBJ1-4	CASSLGQGEKLFF	TGCGCCAGCAGCTTGGGGCAGGGCGAAAAACTGTTTTTT
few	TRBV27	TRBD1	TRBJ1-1	CASSFQGQVGSEAFF	TGTGCCAGCAGTTTTCAAGGACAGGTTGGTAGTGAAGCTTTCTTT
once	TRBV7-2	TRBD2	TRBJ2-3	CASSQGLSSTDTQYF	TGTGCCAGCAGCCAGGGACTAAGTAGCACAGATACGCAGTATTTT
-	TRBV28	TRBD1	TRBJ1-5	CASNPLGQRYSNQPQHF	TGTGCCAGCAACCCCTTGGGACAGAGATATAGCAATCAGCCCCAGCATTTT
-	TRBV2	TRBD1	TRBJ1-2	CASSPGQGDGYTF	TGTGCCAGCAGTCCAGGCCAGGGGGATGGCTACACCTTC
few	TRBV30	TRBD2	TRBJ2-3	CAWSRLAGGMDTQYF	TGTGCCTGGAGTAGACTAGCGGGAGGGATGGATACGCAGTATTTT
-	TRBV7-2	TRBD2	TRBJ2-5	CASSFYWAGGQETQYF	TGTGCCAGCAGCTTCTACTGGGCGGGAGGTCAAGAGACCCAGTACTTC
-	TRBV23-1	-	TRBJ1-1	CASSQSAGKDTEAFF	TGCGCCAGCAGTCAATCCGCAGGAAAAGACACTGAAGCTTTCTTT
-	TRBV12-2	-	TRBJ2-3	CASRLGGTGPRTDTQYF	TGTGCAAGTCGCTTAGGGGGGACAGGCCCCCGCACAGATACGCAGTATTTT
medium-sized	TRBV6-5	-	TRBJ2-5	CASISGDQETQYF	TGTGCCAGCATCTCAGGCGACCAAGAGACCCAGTACTTC
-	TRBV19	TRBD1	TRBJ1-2	CASSPRQGRYGYTF	TGTGCCAGTAGTCCACGACAGGGGAGGTATGGCTACACCTTC
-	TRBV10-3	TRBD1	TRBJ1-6	CAISDTGDPNSPLHF	TGTGCCATCAGTGATACAGGGGACCCTAATTCACCCCTCCACTTT
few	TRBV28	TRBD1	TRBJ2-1	CASSYYHPGTDNEQFF	TGTGCCAGCAGCTACTATCACCCCGGGACAGACAATGAGCAGTTCTTC
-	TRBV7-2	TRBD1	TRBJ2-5	CASSFTMTGGETQYF	TGTGCCAGCAGCTTCACTATGACAGGGGGAGAGACCCAGTACTTC
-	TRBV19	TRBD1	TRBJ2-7	CASSLRTGTNEQYF	TGTGCCAGTAGCCTCCGGACAGGGACCAACGAGCAGTACTTC
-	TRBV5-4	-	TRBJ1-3	CASSLQGAGNTIYF	TGTGCCAGCAGCTTGCAAGGAGCTGGAAACACCATATATTTT
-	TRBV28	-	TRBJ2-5	CASIPGGYQETQYF	TGTGCCAGCATTCCTGGGGGGTACCAAGAGACCCAGTACTTC
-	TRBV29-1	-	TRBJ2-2	CSVGTTYRATGELFF	TGCAGCGTTGGGACAACTTATAGGGCGACCGGGGAGCTGTTTTTT
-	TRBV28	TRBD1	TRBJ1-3	CASSNPTGGNTIYF	TGTGCCAGCAGTAACCCGACAGGGGGAAACACCATATATTTT
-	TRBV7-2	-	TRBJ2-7	CASSLGGRGEQYF	TGTGCCAGCAGCTTAGGTGGGCGTGGTGAGCAGTACTTC
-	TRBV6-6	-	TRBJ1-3	CASSPPGATRGNTIYF	TGTGCCAGCAGTCCCCCAGGGGCGACCAGAGGAAACACCATATATTTT
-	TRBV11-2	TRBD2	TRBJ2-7	CASSLGLALYEQYF	TGTGCCAGCAGCTTGGGACTAGCTCTCTACGAGCAGTACTTC
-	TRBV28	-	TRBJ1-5	CASSPRARLVKSNQPQHF	TGTGCCAGCAGTCCCAGGGCTAGACTGGTCAAGAGCAATCAGCCCCAGCATTTT
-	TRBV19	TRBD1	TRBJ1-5	CASSGQGGNQPQHF	TGTGCCAGTAGTGGACAGGGGGGGAATCAGCCCCAGCATTTT
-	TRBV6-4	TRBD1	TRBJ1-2	CASSEAGTGDYGYTF	TGTGCCAGCAGTGAGGCCGGGACAGGGGACTATGGCTACACCTTC
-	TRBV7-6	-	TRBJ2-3	CASSPLATSTDTQYF	TGTGCCAGCAGTCCTCTAGCGACTAGCACAGATACGCAGTATTTT
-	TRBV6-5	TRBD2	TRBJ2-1	CASSYGGLAYEQFF	TGTGCCAGCAGTTACGGGGGACTAGCGTATGAGCAGTTCTTC